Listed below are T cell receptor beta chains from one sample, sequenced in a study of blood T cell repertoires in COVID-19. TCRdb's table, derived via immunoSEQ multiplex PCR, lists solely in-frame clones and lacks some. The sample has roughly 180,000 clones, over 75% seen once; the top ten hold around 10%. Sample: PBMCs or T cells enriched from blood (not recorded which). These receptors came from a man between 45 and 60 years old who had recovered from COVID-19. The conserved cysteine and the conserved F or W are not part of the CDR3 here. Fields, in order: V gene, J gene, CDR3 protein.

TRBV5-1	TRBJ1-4	ASSLGGQGAGEKLF
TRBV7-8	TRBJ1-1	ASSLILGDTEAF
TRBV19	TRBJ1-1	ASSPTEAGRAEAF
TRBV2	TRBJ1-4	ASSELFATGNEKLF
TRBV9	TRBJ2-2	ASRSIRTGELF
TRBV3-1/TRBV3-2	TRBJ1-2	ASSQDRRVEYGYT
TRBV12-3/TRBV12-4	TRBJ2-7	ASSRGQGYEQY
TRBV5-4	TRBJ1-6	ASSSDRGPLNSPLH
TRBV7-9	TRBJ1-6	ASSLDGGSSPLH
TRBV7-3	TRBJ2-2	ASSGSGTSGNTGELF
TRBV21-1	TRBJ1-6	ASTKPLPGENSPLH
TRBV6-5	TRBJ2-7	ASSYGQGWNYEQY
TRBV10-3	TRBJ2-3	AISEWGQGSTDTQY
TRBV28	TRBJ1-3	ASSWGGASGNTIY
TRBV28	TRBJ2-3	ASTELAGGPRKMKDTQY
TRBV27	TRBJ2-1	ASSFPDRVEQF
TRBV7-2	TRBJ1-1	ASSASGGAGTEAF
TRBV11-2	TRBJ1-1	ASSSRGGPNTEAF
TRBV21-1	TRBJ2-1	ASSNGTSGSCSNYNEQF
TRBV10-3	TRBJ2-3	AISLDRGRTDTQY
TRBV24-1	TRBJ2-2	ATSDRSRQGLAPGELF
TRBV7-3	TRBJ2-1	ASSPPGGGAGSEQF
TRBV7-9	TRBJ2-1	ASSPPLGTGINNEQF
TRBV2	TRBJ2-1	ASRGLGILNEQF
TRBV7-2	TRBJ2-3	ASSPDRSDTQY
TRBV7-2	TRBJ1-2	ASSSGRANYGYT
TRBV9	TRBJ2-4	ASSAGTRRY
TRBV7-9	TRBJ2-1	ASTGGGAGTSPNEQF
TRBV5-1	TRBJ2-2	ASSWGDRDLGELF
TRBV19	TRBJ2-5	ASSITGQETQY
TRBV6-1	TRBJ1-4	ASSEWLSEKLF
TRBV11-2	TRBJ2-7	ASSPNRVYSYEQY
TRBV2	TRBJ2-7	ATRSRGDSYEQY
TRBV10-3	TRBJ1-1	AIRLDMNTEAF
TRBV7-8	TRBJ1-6	AGGGGFNSPLH
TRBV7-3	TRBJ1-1	ASSLGQGNTEAF
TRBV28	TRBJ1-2	ASSLTATGYT
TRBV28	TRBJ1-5	ASSRDSSNQPQH
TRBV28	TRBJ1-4	ASSLLTGGEKLF
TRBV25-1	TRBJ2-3	ASELAGTDTQY
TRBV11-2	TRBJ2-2	ASGTSGGYTGELF
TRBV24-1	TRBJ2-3	ATSDSTSGSTDTQY